A selection of T cell receptor beta chains follows, all from one sample in a study of blood T cell repertoires in COVID-19. Here immunoSEQ multiplex PCR was the method, and the copy in TCRdb shows in-frame clones only, minus some. The table lists approximately 210,000 clones, over 75% of them singletons. What was sequenced was peripheral blood. These TCRs come from a man between 35 and 55 years old with active or convalescent COVID-19. Both conserved end residues are part of each CDR3. Fields, in order: J gene, V gene, D gene, CDR3 DNA, CDR3 protein. The D gene is left open where the match is weak.

j_gene: TRBJ1-5; v_gene: TRBV5-1; d_gene: .; CDR3nt: TGCGCCAGCAGCCCCGGGACAAATAGCAATCAGCCCCAGCATTTT; CDR3aa: CASSPGTNSNQPQHF
j_gene: TRBJ2-7; v_gene: TRBV27; d_gene: .; CDR3nt: TGTGCCAGCAGCCCCACTGACAGGTCCGGCGAGCAGTACTTC; CDR3aa: CASSPTDRSGEQYF
j_gene: TRBJ2-3; v_gene: TRBV3-1/TRBV3-2; d_gene: .; CDR3nt: TGTGCCAGCAGCCAGGCGCAGAGGGTTGATACGCAGTATTTT; CDR3aa: CASSQAQRVDTQYF
j_gene: TRBJ1-2; v_gene: TRBV19; d_gene: TRBD1; CDR3nt: TGTGCCAGTAGTCTCCGGGACAGGGGGCCTTATGGCTACACCTTC; CDR3aa: CASSLRDRGPYGYTF
j_gene: TRBJ1-2; v_gene: TRBV5-1; d_gene: TRBD1; CDR3nt: TGCGCCAGCAGGCGACAGGGGAACGATGGCTACACCTTC; CDR3aa: CASRRQGNDGYTF
j_gene: TRBJ1-1; v_gene: TRBV7-9; d_gene: .; CDR3nt: TGTGCCAGTTTCTCTGGCAGCACTGAAGCTTTCTTT; CDR3aa: CASFSGSTEAFF
j_gene: TRBJ1-4; v_gene: TRBV19; d_gene: TRBD1; CDR3nt: TGTGCCAGTACCCCCCGGGACAGGGGCATCAGGAATGAAAAACTGTTTTTT; CDR3aa: CASTPRDRGIRNEKLFF
j_gene: TRBJ2-1; v_gene: TRBV7-9; d_gene: .; CDR3nt: TGTGCCAGCAGCTTACAGTCCGGCAGGACTTACAATGAGCAGTTCTTC; CDR3aa: CASSLQSGRTYNEQFF
j_gene: TRBJ1-5; v_gene: TRBV9; d_gene: TRBD1; CDR3nt: TGTGCCAGCAGCCCAGGGACAGGGGGCCCGGGGCAGCCCCAGCATTTT; CDR3aa: CASSPGTGGPGQPQHF
j_gene: TRBJ2-1; v_gene: TRBV19; d_gene: TRBD2; CDR3nt: TGTGCCAGTGTCTGGGAGGGAGGCAATGAGCAGTTCTTC; CDR3aa: CASVWEGGNEQFF
j_gene: TRBJ1-3; v_gene: TRBV28; d_gene: .; CDR3nt: TGTGCCAGCAATCTCTCTGGAAACACCATATATTTT; CDR3aa: CASNLSGNTIYF
j_gene: TRBJ1-6; v_gene: TRBV19; d_gene: TRBD1; CDR3nt: TGTGCCAGTAGTGGCTTACAGGGGGCGGCCTATAATTCACCCCTCCACTTT; CDR3aa: CASSGLQGAAYNSPLHF
j_gene: TRBJ1-2; v_gene: TRBV5-1; d_gene: TRBD1; CDR3nt: TGCGCCAGCAGCTTCGGGACAGGGGGCGCCTATGGCTACACCTTC; CDR3aa: CASSFGTGGAYGYTF
j_gene: TRBJ2-2; v_gene: TRBV5-1; d_gene: TRBD1; CDR3nt: TGCGCCAGCAGCTTTGGGGACAGACTGAACACCGGGGAGCTGTTTTTT; CDR3aa: CASSFGDRLNTGELFF
j_gene: TRBJ2-7; v_gene: TRBV27; d_gene: TRBD2; CDR3nt: TGTGCCAGCAGTCCCACTAAGCGGGAGGACTACGAGCAGTACTTC; CDR3aa: CASSPTKREDYEQYF
j_gene: TRBJ2-7; v_gene: TRBV7-6; d_gene: .; CDR3nt: TGTGCCAGCAGCTTACAGGGTGCCTACGAGCAGTACTTC; CDR3aa: CASSLQGAYEQYF
j_gene: TRBJ1-5; v_gene: TRBV19; d_gene: .; CDR3nt: TGTGCCAGTAGTACAAGACAGGGCAATCAGCCCCAGCATTTT; CDR3aa: CASSTRQGNQPQHF
j_gene: TRBJ2-2; v_gene: TRBV18; d_gene: .; CDR3nt: TGTGCCAGCTCACCAGGGGGCAACACCGGGGAGCTGTTTTTT; CDR3aa: CASSPGGNTGELFF
j_gene: TRBJ2-2; v_gene: TRBV9; d_gene: TRBD1; CDR3nt: TGTGCCAGCAGCCCCCGGGGGGGGACAGGGGGGACCGGGGAGCTGTTTTTT; CDR3aa: CASSPRGGTGGTGELFF
j_gene: TRBJ2-2; v_gene: TRBV5-1; d_gene: TRBD1; CDR3nt: TGCGCCAGCAGAGTGCAGGGGGCCGCGAACACCGGGGAGCTGTTTTTT; CDR3aa: CASRVQGAANTGELFF
j_gene: TRBJ1-1; v_gene: TRBV6-5; d_gene: .; CDR3nt: TGTGCCAGCAGTTACTCTCGGGGGGGGAACACTGAAGCTTTCTTT; CDR3aa: CASSYSRGGNTEAFF
j_gene: TRBJ1-4; v_gene: TRBV19; d_gene: .; CDR3nt: TGTGCCAGTGCCGCCCGTCACAGTGCAACTAATGAAAAACTGTTTTTT; CDR3aa: CASAARHSATNEKLFF
j_gene: TRBJ1-2; v_gene: TRBV29-1; d_gene: .; CDR3nt: TGCAGCGTTGAAGACGAAGACAGGCGACGATTCTATGGCTACACCTTC; CDR3aa: CSVEDEDRRRFYGYTF
j_gene: TRBJ1-1; v_gene: TRBV7-8; d_gene: .; CDR3nt: TGTGCCAGCAGCTTATCCGGAACAGCGGTTGGGACTGAAGCTTTCTTT; CDR3aa: CASSLSGTAVGTEAFF
j_gene: TRBJ2-1; v_gene: TRBV28; d_gene: TRBD2; CDR3nt: TGTGCCAGCAGTTTTAAACCGGGACGGGCATGGGAGGGGCAGTTCTTC; CDR3aa: CASSFKPGRAWEGQFF
j_gene: TRBJ1-1; v_gene: TRBV6-5; d_gene: .; CDR3nt: TGTGCCAGCAGTTACGAGGGAGGGTCTGAAGCTTTCTTT; CDR3aa: CASSYEGGSEAFF
j_gene: TRBJ2-1; v_gene: TRBV6-2/TRBV6-3; d_gene: TRBD2; CDR3nt: TGTGCCAGCAGTTACTGGATATCGACGCTAGCGGGAGGGCCCAGTGAGCAGTTCTTC; CDR3aa: CASSYWISTLAGGPSEQFF